The clone carrying this T cell receptor (beta chain) was recorded a few times. With 60 Vbeta and 13 Jbeta primers, the PCR was carried out. Data came from immunoSEQ multiplex PCR; TCRdb stores just in-frame clones and leaves some out. The table records 150,000 to 200,000 clones, about 80% of them present only once. The V and J ends lost 6 bases and 2 bases, in that order; junction bases with no gene match: 7. Germline V gene data show CDR1 as MNHEY and CDR2 as SVGAGI. This CDR3 comprises 15 residues. The sample comes from a study of cytomegalovirus exposure and HLA in healthy donors. The sequenced material came from PBMCs. The receptor was isolated from a woman in her 30s in good health and CMV-seropositive. This chain joins TRBV6-5 and TRBJ2-1; 7 nucleotides align to TRBD1. The CDR3 DNA reads as TGTGCCAGCAGCCCAGGGACAGTGACCTACAATGAGCAGTTCTTC. Translation gives CASSPGTVTYNEQFF.